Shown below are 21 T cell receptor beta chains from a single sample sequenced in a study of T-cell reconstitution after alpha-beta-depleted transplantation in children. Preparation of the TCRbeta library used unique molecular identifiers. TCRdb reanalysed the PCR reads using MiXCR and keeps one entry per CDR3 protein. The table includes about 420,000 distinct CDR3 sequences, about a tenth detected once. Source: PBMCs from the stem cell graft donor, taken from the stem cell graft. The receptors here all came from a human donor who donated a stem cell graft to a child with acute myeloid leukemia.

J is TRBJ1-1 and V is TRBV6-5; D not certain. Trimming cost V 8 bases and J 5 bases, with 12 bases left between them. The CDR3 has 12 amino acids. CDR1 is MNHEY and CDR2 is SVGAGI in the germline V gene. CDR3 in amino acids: CASYVGKTEAFF. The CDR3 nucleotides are TGTGCCAGCTACGTAGGGAAGACTGAAGCTTTCTTT.

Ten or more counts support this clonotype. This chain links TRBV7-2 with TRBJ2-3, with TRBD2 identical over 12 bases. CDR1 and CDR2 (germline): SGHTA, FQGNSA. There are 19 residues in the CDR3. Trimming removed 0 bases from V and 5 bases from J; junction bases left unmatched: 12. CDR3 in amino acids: CASSLAGGASGGARDTQYF. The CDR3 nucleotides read TGTGCCAGCAGCTTAGCGGGTGGAGCTAGCGGGGGGGCCCGAGATACGCAGTATTTT.

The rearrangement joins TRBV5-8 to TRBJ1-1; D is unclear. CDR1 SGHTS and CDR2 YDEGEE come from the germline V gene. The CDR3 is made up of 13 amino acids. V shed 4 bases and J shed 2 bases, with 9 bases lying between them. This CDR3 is CASSQKRNTEAFF. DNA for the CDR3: TGTGCCAGCAGCCAAAAAAGAAACACTGAAGCTTTCTTT.

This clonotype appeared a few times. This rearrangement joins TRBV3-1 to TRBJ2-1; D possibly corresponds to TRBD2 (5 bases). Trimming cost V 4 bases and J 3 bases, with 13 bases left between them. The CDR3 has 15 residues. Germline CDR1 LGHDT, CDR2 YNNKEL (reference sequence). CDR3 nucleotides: TGTGCCAGCAGCCTTAAACTGGACTTCTACAATGAGCAGTTCTTC. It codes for CASSLKLDFYNEQFF.

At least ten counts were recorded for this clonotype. CDR3 nucleotide sequence: TGTGCCAGCAGTTTCAAGGGAGACAATGAGCAGTTCTTC. Translating it yields CASSFKGDNEQFF. The J gene is TRBJ2-1, the V gene TRBV12-3 or TRBV12-4, with D possibly matching TRBD2 (5 bases). Trimming removed 3 bases at V and 5 bases at J, with 8 bases between. The CDR3 contains 13 residues.

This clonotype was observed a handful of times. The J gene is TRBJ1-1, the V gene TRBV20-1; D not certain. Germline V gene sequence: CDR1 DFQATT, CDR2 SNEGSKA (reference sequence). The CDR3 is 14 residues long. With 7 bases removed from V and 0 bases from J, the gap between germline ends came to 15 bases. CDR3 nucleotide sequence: TGCAGTGTTATGGACGCTGGATTGAACACTGAAGCTTTCTTT. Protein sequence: CSVMDAGLNTEAFF.

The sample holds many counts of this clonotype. CDR3 loop: CASSFSGGAPDTQYF. CDR3 coding DNA: TGTGCCAGCAGCTTTAGCGGGGGGGCGCCAGATACGCAGTATTTT. This chain joins TRBV7-2 and TRBJ2-3; 11 bases line up with TRBD2. Germline trimming cut 3 bases from V and 4 bases from J; bases unmatched to any gene: 3. The length of the CDR3 is 15 residues. Germline lookup yields CDR1 SGHTA and CDR2 FQGNSA.

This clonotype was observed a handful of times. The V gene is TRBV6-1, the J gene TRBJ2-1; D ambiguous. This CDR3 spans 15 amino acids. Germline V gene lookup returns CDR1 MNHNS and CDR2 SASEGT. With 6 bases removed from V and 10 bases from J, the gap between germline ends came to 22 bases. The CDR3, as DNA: TGTGCCAGCAGACCGAATCAGTGGGCGGCCCGAGAGCAGTTCTTC. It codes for CASRPNQWAAREQFF.

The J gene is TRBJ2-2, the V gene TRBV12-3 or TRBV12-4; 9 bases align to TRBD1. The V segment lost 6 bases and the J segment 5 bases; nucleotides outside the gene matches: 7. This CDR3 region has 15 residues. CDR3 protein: CASSPDRGLTGELFF. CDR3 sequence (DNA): TGTGCCAGCAGCCCTGACAGGGGGTTGACCGGGGAGCTGTTTTTT.

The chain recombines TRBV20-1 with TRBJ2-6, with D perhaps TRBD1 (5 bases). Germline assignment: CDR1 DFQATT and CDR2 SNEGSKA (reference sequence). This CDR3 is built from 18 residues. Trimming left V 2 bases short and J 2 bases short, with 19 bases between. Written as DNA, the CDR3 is TGCAGTGCTAGACCCGAACGACAGATGGTTACTGGGGCCAACGTCCTGACTTTC. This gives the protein CSARPERQMVTGANVLTF.

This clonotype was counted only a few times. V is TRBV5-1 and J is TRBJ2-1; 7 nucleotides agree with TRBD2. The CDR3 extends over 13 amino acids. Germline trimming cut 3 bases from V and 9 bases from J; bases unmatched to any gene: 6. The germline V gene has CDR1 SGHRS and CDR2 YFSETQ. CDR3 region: CASSSGTNAEQFF. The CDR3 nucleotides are TGCGCCAGCAGCTCGGGGACTAACGCTGAGCAGTTCTTC.

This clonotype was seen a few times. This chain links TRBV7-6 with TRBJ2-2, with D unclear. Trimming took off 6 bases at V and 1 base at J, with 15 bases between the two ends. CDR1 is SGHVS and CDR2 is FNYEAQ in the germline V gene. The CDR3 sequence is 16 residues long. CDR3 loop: CASRLHLARNTGELFF. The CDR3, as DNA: TGTGCCAGCAGATTACATCTCGCGCGGAACACCGGGGAGCTGTTTTTT.

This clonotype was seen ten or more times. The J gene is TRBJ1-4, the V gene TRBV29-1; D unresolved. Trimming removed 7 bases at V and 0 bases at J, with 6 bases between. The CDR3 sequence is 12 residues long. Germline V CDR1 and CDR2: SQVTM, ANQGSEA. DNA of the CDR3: TGCAGCGCCGGGTCAACTAATGAAAAACTGTTTTTT. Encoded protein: CSAGSTNEKLFF.

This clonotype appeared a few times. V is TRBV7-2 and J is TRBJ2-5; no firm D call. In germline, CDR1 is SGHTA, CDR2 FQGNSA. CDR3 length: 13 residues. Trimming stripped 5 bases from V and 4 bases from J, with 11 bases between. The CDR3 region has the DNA TGTGCCAGCAGCCCACTTAGTCTAGAGACCCAGTACTTC. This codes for CASSPLSLETQYF.

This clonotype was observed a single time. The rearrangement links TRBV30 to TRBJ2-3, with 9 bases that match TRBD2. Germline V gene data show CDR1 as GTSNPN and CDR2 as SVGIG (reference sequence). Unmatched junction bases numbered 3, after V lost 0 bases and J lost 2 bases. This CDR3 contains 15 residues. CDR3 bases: TGTGCCTGGAGTGTAGCGGGAGGCGTCACAGATACGCAGTATTTT. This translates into CAWSVAGGVTDTQYF.

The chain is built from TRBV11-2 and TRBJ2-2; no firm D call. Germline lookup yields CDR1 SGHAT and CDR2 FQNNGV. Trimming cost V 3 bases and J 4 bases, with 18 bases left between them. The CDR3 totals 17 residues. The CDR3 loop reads CASSFGNSIALTGELFF. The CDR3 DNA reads TGTGCCAGCAGCTTTGGGAACTCCATCGCTCTCACCGGGGAGCTGTTTTTT.

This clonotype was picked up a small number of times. In nucleotides, the CDR3 is TGTGCCACCAGCAAGGGACAGGCCGGCCGGCCCCAGCATTTT. It codes for CATSKGQAGRPQHF. V usage is TRBV15 and J usage is TRBJ1-5; 8 positions agree with TRBD1. This CDR3 comprises 14 residues. V trimming: 4 bases; J trimming: 9 bases; junction bases outside the gene matches: 8. Germline CDR1 reads LNHNV; CDR2 reads YYDKDF (reference sequence).

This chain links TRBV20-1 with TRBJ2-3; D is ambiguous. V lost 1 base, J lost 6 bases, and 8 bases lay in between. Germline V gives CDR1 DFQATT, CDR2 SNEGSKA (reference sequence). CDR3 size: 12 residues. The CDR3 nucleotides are TGCAGTGCTAGAGGTTTCGTGGATACGCAGTATTTT. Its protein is CSARGFVDTQYF.

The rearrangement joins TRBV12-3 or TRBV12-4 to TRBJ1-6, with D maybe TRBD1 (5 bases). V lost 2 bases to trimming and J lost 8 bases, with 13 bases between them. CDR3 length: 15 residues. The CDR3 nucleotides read TGTGCCAGCAGTTTACGGGTGGGGGGTGATTCACCCCTCCACTTT. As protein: CASSLRVGGDSPLHF.

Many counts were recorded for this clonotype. CDR3 bases: TGTGCCTTCCGGGGTGAGGGTGAAGCTTTCTTT. It yields the protein CAFRGEGEAFF. The V call is TRBV10-3, the J call TRBJ1-1; no firm D call. The CDR3 contains 11 residues. Trimming left V 11 bases short and J 7 bases short, with 14 bases between. The germline gives CDR1 ENHRY, CDR2 SYGVKD.

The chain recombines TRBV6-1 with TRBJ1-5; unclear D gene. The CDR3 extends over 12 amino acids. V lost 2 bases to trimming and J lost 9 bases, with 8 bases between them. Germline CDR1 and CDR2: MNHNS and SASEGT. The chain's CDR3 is CASSEPTLPQHF. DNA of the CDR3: TGTGCCAGCAGTGAACCGACGTTGCCCCAGCATTTT.